This T cell receptor (beta chain) is from a study of T-cell reconstitution after alpha-beta-depleted transplantation in children. CDR3 length: 14 amino acids. In germline, CDR1 is SGHTA, CDR2 FQGNSA. The V end lost 6 bases, the J end lost 1 base, and 12 bases lay between the germline ends. This clonotype was detected ten times or more. TCRbeta library construction was performed incorporating unique molecular identifiers. Via MiXCR, TCRdb re-called the PCR reads, giving one row per CDR3 protein. Altogether 260,000 or so distinct CDR3 sequences are present, approximately 12% being singletons, with the ten largest covering roughly 2.8%.

The sample consisted of PBMCs from the stem cell graft donor, taken from the stem cell graft. The chain uses TRBV7-2 and TRBJ1-1; a weak D match, TRBD1 (6 bases). The sequence derives from a human donor who donated a stem cell graft to a child with acute lymphoblastic leukemia. CDR3 region: CASSPDRTNTEAFF. The CDR3 DNA sequence: TGTGCCAGCAGTCCGGACAGAACGAACACTGAAGCTTTCTTT.